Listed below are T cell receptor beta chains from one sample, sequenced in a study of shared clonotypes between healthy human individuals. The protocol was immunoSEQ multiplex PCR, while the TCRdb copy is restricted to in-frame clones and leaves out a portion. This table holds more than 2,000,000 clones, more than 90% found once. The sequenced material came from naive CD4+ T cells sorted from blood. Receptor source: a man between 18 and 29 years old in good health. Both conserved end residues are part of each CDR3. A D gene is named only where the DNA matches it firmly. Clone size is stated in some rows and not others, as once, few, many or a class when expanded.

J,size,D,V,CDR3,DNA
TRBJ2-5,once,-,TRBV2,CASSETLFVYF,TGTGCCAGCAGTGAAACGCTTTTTGTGTACTTC
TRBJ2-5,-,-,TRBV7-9,CASSPVGGVWETQYF,TGTGCCAGCAGCCCCGTAGGGGGAGTGTGGGAGACCCAGTACTTC
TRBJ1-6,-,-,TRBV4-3,CASSQGGGNSPLHF,TGCGCCAGCAGCCAGGGGGGAGGGAATTCACCCCTCCACTTT
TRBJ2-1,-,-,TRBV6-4,CASSDEGGLGNEQFF,TGTGCCAGCAGTGACGAGGGGGGGCTCGGGAATGAGCAGTTCTTC
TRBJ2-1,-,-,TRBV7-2,CASSLAGARDYNEQFF,TGTGCCAGCAGCTTAGCCGGAGCCCGAGACTACAATGAGCAGTTCTTC
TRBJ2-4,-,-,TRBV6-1,CASSEPGDKNIQYF,TGTGCCAGCAGTGAACCAGGGGATAAAAACATTCAGTACTTC
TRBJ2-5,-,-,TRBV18,CASSRTNGAGETQYF,TGTGCCAGCTCACGAACGAATGGGGCCGGGGAGACCCAGTACTTC
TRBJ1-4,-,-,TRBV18,CASSLRGLDEKLFF,TGTGCCAGCTCACTTAGGGGCCTTGATGAAAAACTGTTTTTT
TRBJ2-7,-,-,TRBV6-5,CASSLTGTYEQYF,TGTGCCAGCAGCTTAACAGGTACCTACGAGCAGTACTTC
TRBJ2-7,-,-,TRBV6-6,CASSYLGARDEQYF,TGTGCCAGCAGTTACCTGGGGGCTAGGGACGAGCAGTACTTC
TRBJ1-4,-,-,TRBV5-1,CASSRNIPTTNEKLFF,TGCGCCAGCAGCCGAAACATCCCCACAACTAATGAAAAACTGTTTTTT
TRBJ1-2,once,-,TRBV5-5,CASSLHRESAGYGYTF,TGTGCCAGCAGCCTGCACAGGGAGTCGGCTGGCTATGGCTACACCTTC
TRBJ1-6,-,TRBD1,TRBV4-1,CASSEQGNSPLHF,TGCGCCAGCAGCGAACAGGGGAATTCACCCCTCCACTTT
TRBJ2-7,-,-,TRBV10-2,CASSEYTSSGEQYF,TGCGCCAGCAGTGAGTACACTAGCTCGGGAGAGCAGTACTTC
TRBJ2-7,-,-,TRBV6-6,CASSGTASYEQYF,TGTGCCAGCAGTGGGACTGCCTCCTACGAGCAGTACTTC
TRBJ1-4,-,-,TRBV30,CAWSVRVGVKLFF,TGTGCCTGGAGTGTACGGGTGGGGGTCAAACTGTTTTTT
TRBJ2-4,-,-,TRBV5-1,CASSLGQTLAKNIQYF,TGCGCCAGCAGCTTGGGGCAGACTCTAGCCAAAAACATTCAGTACTTC
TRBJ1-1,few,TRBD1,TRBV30,CASEGQLNTEAFF,TGTGCTAGCGAGGGACAGTTGAACACTGAAGCTTTCTTT
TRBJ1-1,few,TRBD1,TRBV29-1,CSAGTGGVEAFF,TGCAGCGCAGGGACAGGGGGAGTTGAAGCTTTCTTT
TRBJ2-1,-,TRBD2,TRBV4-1,CASSQDSGPSGSKDEQFF,TGCGCCAGCAGCCAAGATTCAGGACCTAGCGGGAGCAAAGATGAGCAGTTCTTC
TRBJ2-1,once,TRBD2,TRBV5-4,CASSPFAGDPGNEQFF,TGTGCCAGCAGCCCCTTCGCGGGGGATCCGGGCAATGAGCAGTTCTTC
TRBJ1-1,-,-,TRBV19,CASSIDRGGGYTEAFF,TGTGCCAGTAGTATAGACCGGGGAGGCGGGTACACTGAAGCTTTCTTT
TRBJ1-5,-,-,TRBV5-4,CASSRDSNQPQHF,TGTGCCAGCAGCCGAGACAGCAATCAGCCCCAGCATTTT
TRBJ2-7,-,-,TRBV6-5,CASRLSRQAPYEQYF,TGTGCCAGCAGACTATCAAGACAGGCCCCCTACGAGCAGTACTTC
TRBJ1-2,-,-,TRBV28,CASSLGGLAVGGYTF,TGTGCCAGCAGTTTGGGGGGGTTAGCGGTGGGTGGCTACACCTTC
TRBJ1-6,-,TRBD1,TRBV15,CATSRTGDNSPLHF,TGTGCCACCAGCAGAACAGGGGATAATTCACCCCTCCACTTT
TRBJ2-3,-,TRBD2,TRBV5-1,CASSLGLSGASTDTQYF,TGCGCCAGCAGCTTGGGGCTGAGCGGGGCTAGCACAGATACGCAGTATTTT
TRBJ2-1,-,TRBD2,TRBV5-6,CASSLGETSGYNEQFF,TGTGCCAGCAGCTTAGGCGAGACTAGCGGCTACAATGAGCAGTTCTTC
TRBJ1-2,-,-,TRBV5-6,CASTLRSRGATNYGYTF,TGTGCCAGCACCTTGCGCTCCCGGGGGGCAACTAACTATGGCTACACCTTC
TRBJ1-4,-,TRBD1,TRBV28,CASRLDRVGEKLFF,TGTGCCAGCAGACTAGACAGGGTCGGGGAAAAACTGTTTTTT
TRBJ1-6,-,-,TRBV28,CASRRVGNSPLHF,TGTGCCAGCCGCAGGGTCGGTAATTCACCCCTCCACTTT
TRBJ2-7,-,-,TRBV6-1,CASSERGGGSNEQYF,TGTGCCAGCAGTGAAAGGGGCGGAGGTTCCAACGAGCAGTACTTC
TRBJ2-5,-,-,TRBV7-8,CASSAKRGAQETQYF,TGTGCCAGCAGCGCTAAACGGGGGGCTCAAGAGACCCAGTACTTC
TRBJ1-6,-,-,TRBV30,CAWSVYEGKGGRRAYSPLHF,TGTGCCTGGAGTGTATACGAGGGTAAGGGGGGCCGACGAGCTTACTCACCCCTCCACTTT
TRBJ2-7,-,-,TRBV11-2,CASSSGPNRISYEQYF,TGTGCCAGCAGCTCCGGACCAAACCGCATTTCTTACGAGCAGTACTTC
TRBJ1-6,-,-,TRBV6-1,CATAGASPLHF,TGTGCCACTGCCGGGGCTTCACCCCTCCACTTT
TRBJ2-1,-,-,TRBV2,CASSASDLSYNEQFF,TGTGCCAGCAGTGCTAGCGACCTCTCCTACAATGAGCAGTTCTTC
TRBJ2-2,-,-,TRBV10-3,CAISESRNTGELFF,TGTGCCATCAGTGAGTCGCGGAACACCGGGGAGCTGTTTTTT
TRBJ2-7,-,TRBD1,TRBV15,CATSSGQGVDEQYF,TGTGCCACCAGCAGCGGACAGGGGGTCGACGAGCAGTACTTC
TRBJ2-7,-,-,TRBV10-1,CATSPGDNLYEQYF,TGCGCCACCAGCCCAGGGGACAATCTCTACGAGCAGTACTTC
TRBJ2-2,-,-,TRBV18,CASSPPKNTGELFF,TGTGCCAGCTCACCACCAAAGAACACCGGGGAGCTGTTTTTT
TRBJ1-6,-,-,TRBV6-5,CASSYRVGVGSPLHF,TGTGCCAGCAGTTACCGGGTTGGGGTTGGTTCACCCCTCCACTTT
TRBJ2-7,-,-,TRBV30,CACSGGLSSYEQYF,TGTGCCTGTTCAGGGGGACTCAGCTCCTACGAGCAGTACTTC
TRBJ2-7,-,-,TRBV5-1,CASSRDLAGAYEQYF,TGCGCCAGCAGTCGGGACCTCGCAGGAGCCTACGAGCAGTACTTC
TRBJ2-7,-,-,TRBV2,CASSPMLARGYEQYF,TGTGCCAGCAGCCCGATGCTAGCTCGGGGGTACGAGCAGTACTTC
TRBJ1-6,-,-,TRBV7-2,CASSPGTVTSYNSPLHF,TGTGCCAGCAGCCCAGGGACGGTGACCTCCTATAATTCACCCCTCCACTTT
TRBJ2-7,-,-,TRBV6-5,CASHQGGAYEQYF,TGTGCCAGCCACCAGGGGGGAGCTTACGAGCAGTACTTC
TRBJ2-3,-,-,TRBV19,CASSPSTDTQYF,TGTGCCAGTAGCCCAAGCACAGATACGCAGTATTTT
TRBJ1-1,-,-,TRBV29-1,CSVGGREVNTEAFF,TGCAGCGTAGGGGGACGCGAGGTGAACACTGAAGCTTTCTTT
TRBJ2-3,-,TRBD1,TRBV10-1,CASSEQDREYTDTQYF,TGCGCCAGCAGTGAACAGGACAGGGAATACACAGATACGCAGTATTTT
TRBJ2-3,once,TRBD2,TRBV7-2,CASTGGTDTQYF,TGTGCCAGCACGGGGGGGACAGATACGCAGTATTTT
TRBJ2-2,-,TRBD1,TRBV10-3,CAITEGNRGLHGELFF,TGTGCCATCACGGAGGGAAACAGGGGGCTTCACGGGGAGCTGTTTTTT
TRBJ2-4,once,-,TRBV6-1,CASGFVAKNIQYF,TGTGCCAGCGGGTTTGTAGCCAAAAACATTCAGTACTTC
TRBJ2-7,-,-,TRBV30,CAWSGAYEQYF,TGTGCCTGGAGTGGCGCCTACGAGCAGTACTTC
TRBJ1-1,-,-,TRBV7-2,CASSLEVRANTEAFF,TGTGCCAGCAGCTTAGAAGTCAGGGCGAACACTGAAGCTTTCTTT
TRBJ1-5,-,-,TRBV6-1,CASSEASLLRWPQHF,TGTGCCAGCAGTGAAGCTAGTCTTTTGCGGTGGCCCCAGCATTTT
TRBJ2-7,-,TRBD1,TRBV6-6,CASRYQQGAPVEQYF,TGTGCCAGCAGGTACCAACAGGGGGCGCCGGTCGAGCAGTACTTC
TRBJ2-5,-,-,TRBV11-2,CASSLPPTHQTQYF,TGTGCCAGCAGCTTACCACCTACACACCAGACCCAGTACTTC
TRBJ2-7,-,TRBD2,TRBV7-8,CASSLALLGGRDDEQYF,TGTGCCAGCAGCTTAGCGCTCCTCGGCGGGAGGGACGACGAGCAGTACTTC